This T cell receptor (beta chain) was profiled in a study of control samples from healthy donors and cancer patients. This clone was found once. Assay: immunoSEQ multiplex PCR; the TCRdb copy retains only in-frame clones and omits some. The table shows 130,000 or so clones, with approximately 94% occurring only once. Per the germline V gene, CDR1 is KGHDR and CDR2 is SFDVKD. Trimming cost V 3 bases and J 3 bases, with 10 bases left between them. The length of the CDR3 is 15 residues. Material: blood. This chain connects TRBV24-1 to TRBJ2-2; perhaps TRBD1 as D (5 bases). The sequence was collected from a man aged 35 to 55 in good health. CDR3 sequence: CATSDPQGYTGELFF. The DNA of the CDR3 is TGTGCCACCAGTGATCCGCAGGGCTACACCGGGGAGCTGTTTTTT.